This T cell receptor beta chain was retrieved from a study of shared T cell receptors in the human thymus. Here immunoSEQ multiplex PCR was the method, and the copy in TCRdb shows in-frame clones only, minus some. The sample yields hundreds of thousands of clones, more than 70% seen once. CDR1 is MDHEN, CDR2 SYDVKM, per germline. This CDR3 has 15 residues. The V segment lost 2 bases and the J segment 3 bases; nucleotides outside the gene matches: 1. Only one count was recorded for this clone. The same sample was also used in a study of human thymus T cells. That work adds: Thymus tissue was removed during corrective cardiac surgery. The authors found apparently biased V and J gene usage in thymic and blood repertoires. Thymic repertoires from unrelated individuals overlapped highly, related research reported.

This TCR derives from a boy younger than two with a congenital heart defect. The chain links TRBV28 to TRBJ1-1; TRBD1 aligns across 12 bases. The sequenced sample consisted of thymocytes. In nucleotides, the CDR3 is TGTGCCAGCAGTTTAGGGACAGGGGGCTACACTGAAGCTTTCTTT. Protein sequence: CASSLGTGGYTEAFF.